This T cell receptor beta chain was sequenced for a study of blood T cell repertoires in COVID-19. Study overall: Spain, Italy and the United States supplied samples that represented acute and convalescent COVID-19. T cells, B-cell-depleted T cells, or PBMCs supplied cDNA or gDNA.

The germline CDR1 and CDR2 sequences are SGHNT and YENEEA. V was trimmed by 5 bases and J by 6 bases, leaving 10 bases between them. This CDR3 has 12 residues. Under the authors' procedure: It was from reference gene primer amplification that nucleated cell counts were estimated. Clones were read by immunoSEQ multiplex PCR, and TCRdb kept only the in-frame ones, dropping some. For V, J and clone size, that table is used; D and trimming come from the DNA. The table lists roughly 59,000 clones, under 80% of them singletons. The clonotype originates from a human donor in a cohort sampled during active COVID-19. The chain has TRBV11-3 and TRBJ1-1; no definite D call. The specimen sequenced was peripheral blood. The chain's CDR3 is CASSDERPEAFF. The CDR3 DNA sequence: TGTGCCAGCAGCGATGAGCGCCCTGAAGCTTTCTTT.